This T cell receptor beta chain was retrieved from a study of blood T cell repertoires in COVID-19. Study in general: PBMCs, B-cell-depleted T cells, or T cells provided the cDNA or gDNA that made up the material.

Original processing methods: It was from reference gene primer amplification that nucleated cell counts were estimated. TCRdb keeps only in-frame clones here, not all; method: immunoSEQ multiplex PCR. V, J and clone size were drawn from that table, and D and trimming were deduced from the DNA. The sample has tens of thousands of clones, approximately 91% seen once. The receptor's source is a human donor in a cohort sampled during active COVID-19. Material for sequencing was peripheral blood.

CDR3 protein: CASSQQGYEQYF. CDR3 DNA sequence: TGTGCCAGCAGTCAACAGGGATACGAGCAGTACTTC. The genes are TRBV2 and TRBJ2-7; the D gene is possibly TRBD1 (6 bases). CDR1 SNHLY and CDR2 FYNNEI come from the germline V gene. This CDR3 spans 12 amino acids. V was shortened by 5 bases and J by 4 bases, with 9 bases between the two germline ends.